This entry concerns a single TCR beta chain. There are 13 residues in the CDR3. The germline V gene has CDR1 SEHNR and CDR2 FQNEAQ (reference sequence). V lost 5 bases and J 4 bases, leaving 11 bases between the germline ends. In the study's own analysis: Estimates of nucleated cell counts were drawn from the amplification of reference gene primers. Only in-frame clones appear in the TCRdb table, and some are missing; sequencing was by immunoSEQ multiplex PCR. The V and J calls and clone size come from that table; D and trimming were worked out from the DNA. Found here are approximately 480,000 clones, approximately 89% of them singletons; the top ten hold around 0.95%. This sample is drawn from a study of blood T cell repertoires in COVID-19. Study summary: Sources were T cells, B-cell-depleted T cells, or PBMCs; the material itself was cDNA or gDNA.

The source material was peripheral blood. This chain links TRBV7-9 with TRBJ1-1, with TRBD1 as a possible D gene (5 bases). This clonotype originated in a man aged 18-30 years with COVID-19, enrolled during active disease. Written as DNA, the CDR3 is TGTGCCAGCAGCACCAGGGTGGGCACTGAAGCTTTCTTT. This codes for CASSTRVGTEAFF.